The 21 T cell receptor beta chains given below trace back to one sample, sequenced in a study of T-cell reconstitution after alpha-beta-depleted transplantation in children. TCRbeta library construction was performed incorporating unique molecular identifiers. TCRdb analysed the PCR reads with MiXCR anew, one entry per CDR3 protein. The sample shows about 610,000 distinct CDR3 sequences, 25% to 30% of them seen only once. The source material was PBMCs, sampled before TCRalphabeta/CD19-depleted stem cell transplant. Source of these receptors: a boy in the first two years of life with Wiskott-Aldrich syndrome, due to receive a stem cell transplant.

The rearrangement joins TRBV28 to TRBJ2-1; D possibly matches TRBD1 or TRBD2 (5 bases each). The germline V and J ends were trimmed by 6 bases and 9 bases, with 9 bases remaining between them. The CDR3 is 11 residues long. CDR1 and CDR2 from the germline V gene are MDHEN and SYDVKM. The CDR3 DNA sequence: TGTGCCAGCAGGGGGGACGCTGAGCAGTTCTTC. Its translation is CASRGDAEQFF.

The CDR3 spells CSVERVDEQFF. The CDR3 nucleotides read TGCAGCGTTGAGAGGGTGGATGAGCAGTTCTTC. The chain combines TRBV29-1 with TRBJ2-1; possibly TRBD2 for D (5 bases). V lost 3 bases and J 8 bases, leaving 8 bases between the germline ends. The length of the CDR3 is 11 residues. Germline-derived CDR1 and CDR2 are SQVTM and ANQGSEA.

The chain is built from TRBV10-3 and TRBJ2-1, with a possible D match to TRBD2 (6 bases). The CDR3 spans 16 residues. CDR1 and CDR2 (germline): ENHRY, SYGVKD. Trimming pared 1 base from V and 2 bases from J, leaving 12 bases between. CDR3 DNA sequence: TGTGCCATCAGTGAGTTAGAGCGGGTCCCCTACAATGAGCAGTTCTTC. Translation gives CAISELERVPYNEQFF.

The chain uses TRBV6-1 and TRBJ2-1; 10 bases match TRBD2. The V gene's germline CDR1 is MNHNS and CDR2 SASEGT. Germline trimming cut 5 bases from V and 3 bases from J; bases unmatched to any gene: 7. CDR3 length equals 16 residues. The CDR3 sequence: CASSLKGLAHYNEQFF. In DNA, the CDR3 is TGTGCCAGCAGTCTTAAGGGACTAGCGCACTACAATGAGCAGTTCTTC.

This clonotype has at least ten counts. The chain recombines TRBV9 with TRBJ1-4; weak D call: TRBD1 (5 bases). The V end lost 0 bases, the J end lost 3 bases, and 9 bases lay between the germline ends. Germline CDR1 and CDR2: SGDLS and YYNGEE. The CDR3 runs 15 residues. CDR3 sequence: CASSVAGGANEKLFF. Here the CDR3 DNA reads TGTGCCAGCAGCGTAGCCGGGGGGGCTAATGAAAAACTGTTTTTT.

This clonotype has more than one count but fewer than ten. The chain couples TRBV7-8 to TRBJ2-7; the match to TRBD2 covers 13 bases. V trimming: 1 base; J trimming: 6 bases; junction bases outside the gene matches: 6. The V gene's germline CDR1 is SGHVS and CDR2 FQNEAQ. This CDR3 is 16 amino acids long. CDR3 coding DNA: TGTGCCAGCAGCTTAGGAGGACTAGCGGGGGTCTCCGAGCAGTACTTC. Encoded protein: CASSLGGLAGVSEQYF.

The chain links TRBV19 to TRBJ1-5; the D is unclear. The germline gives CDR1 LNHDA, CDR2 SQIVND (reference sequence). The CDR3 sequence is 13 residues long. Trimming took off 9 bases at V and 3 bases at J, with 12 bases between the two ends. The CDR3 sequence is CASLPGSNQPQHF. CDR3 nucleotide sequence: TGTGCCAGCTTACCAGGCTCCAATCAGCCCCAGCATTTT.

The chain carries TRBV28 and TRBJ2-7, with TRBD2 matching 12 bases. The CDR3 has 14 residues. V was clipped by 8 bases and J by 4 bases; unmatched bases: 6. CDR1 is MDHEN, CDR2 SYDVKM, per germline. CDR3 amino acids: CASGASGRAYEQYF. CDR3 coding DNA: TGTGCCAGCGGCGCTAGCGGGAGGGCTTACGAGCAGTACTTC.

This clonotype was counted between two and nine times. This CDR3 reads CSVDGVRGDEQYF. The CDR3 bases are TGCAGCGTTGATGGCGTCAGGGGGGACGAGCAGTACTTC. This chain connects TRBV29-1 to TRBJ2-7, with a possible D match to TRBD1 (7 bases). CDR1 and CDR2 from the germline V gene are SQVTM and ANQGSEA. This CDR3 spans 13 amino acids. V lost 3 bases and J lost 5, with 14 bases in between.

This clonotype was observed a few times. The chain employs TRBV5-1 and TRBJ2-7; D tentatively fits TRBD1 or TRBD2 (5 bases each). V was shortened by 3 bases and J by 2 bases, with 12 bases between the two germline ends. The CDR3 spans 14 residues. CDR1 is SGHRS and CDR2 is YFSETQ in the germline V gene. In DNA form, the CDR3 reads TGCGCCAGCAGCTCCCGGGACCCGGCCTACGAGCAGTACTTC. It yields the protein CASSSRDPAYEQYF.

This clonotype has more than one count but fewer than ten. The V call is TRBV5-5, the J call TRBJ2-1; 8 bases align to TRBD2. CDR1 SGHKS and CDR2 YYEKEE come from the germline V gene (reference sequence). After removal of 0 bases from V and 9 bases from J, the junction contained 11 bases not matched to a gene. This CDR3 contains 16 residues. The CDR3 DNA reads as TGTGCCAGCAGCTTGGCGGAGGGACTAGGGGTACCTGAGCAGTTCTTC. This encodes CASSLAEGLGVPEQFF.

Worth noting for this clonotype: One end of the junction fails to match germline, which may point to a read error. The chain carries TRBV7-6 and TRBJ2-1, with unresolved D. This CDR3 spans 14 amino acids. The germline V gene has CDR1 SGHVS and CDR2 FNYEAQ. This CDR3 reads CASSLQTVISERFF. The CDR3 DNA reads TGTGCCAGCAGCTTACAAACAGTGATAAGTGAGCGGTTCTTC.

The chain recombines TRBV14 with TRBJ2-5, with D hard to call. The germline CDR1 and CDR2 sequences are SGHDN and FVKESK. The length of the CDR3 is 13 residues. Trimming removed 3 bases from V and 3 bases from J, with 8 bases in between. The CDR3 loop is CASSQLPEETQYF. The CDR3 DNA reads TGTGCCAGCAGCCAGCTGCCAGAAGAGACCCAGTACTTC.

This clonotype was observed a few times. The chain joins TRBV7-3 to TRBJ2-3; 7 nucleotides line up with TRBD1. Germline V gives CDR1 SGHTA, CDR2 FQGTGA. This CDR3 has 16 residues. V shed 4 bases, J shed 5 bases, and the junction held 12 bases outside the gene matches. The CDR3 DNA reads TGTGCCAGCAGCTCCCCCAGGGGGATGGGGATAGATACGCAGTATTTT. Residues: CASSSPRGMGIDTQYF.

This clonotype has only a few counts. The gene calls are TRBV4-1 and TRBJ2-7; a weak D match, TRBD2 (5 bases). This CDR3 is built from 14 residues. Germline CDR1 and CDR2: MGHRA and YSYEKL. V dropped 4 bases and J dropped 3 bases, with 13 bases sitting between them. CDR3 in DNA: TGCGCCAGCAGCCGCATCGAAGCGGACTACGAGCAGTACTTC. This codes for CASSRIEADYEQYF.

V and J are TRBV5-1 and TRBJ2-4; no clear D gene. CDR3 length: 13 amino acids. The V end lost 0 bases, the J end lost 6 bases, and 7 bases lay between the germline ends. Germline lookup yields CDR1 SGHRS and CDR2 YFSETQ. The CDR3, as DNA: TGCGCCAGCAGCTTGGACCCGATAAACATTCAGTACTTC. As protein: CASSLDPINIQYF. The full variable domain, with the rest looked up from reference TRBV5-1 and TRBJ2-4, is KAGVTQTPRYLIKTRGQQVTLSCSPISGHRSVSWYQQTPGQGLQFLFEYFSETQRNKGNFPGRFSGRQFSNSRSEMNVSTLELGDSALYLCASSLDPINIQYFGAGTRLSVL.

This rearrangement joins TRBV14 to TRBJ2-1; 10 nucleotides match TRBD2. The ends lost 1 base at V and 5 bases at J; junction bases unmatched: 2. Germline CDR1 and CDR2: SGHDN and FVKESK. The CDR3 length is 15 residues. The CDR3 DNA follows: TGTGCCAGCAGCCAAGGGACTAGCGGCCACAATGAGCAGTTCTTC. This encodes CASSQGTSGHNEQFF.

The genes are TRBV20-1 and TRBJ1-2; D gene unclear. Between the trimmed V and J ends, which lost 3 bases and 0 bases, there was a span of 11 bases. Germline V gene lookup returns CDR1 DFQATT and CDR2 SNEGSKA (reference sequence). The CDR3 length is 14 residues. The CDR3 sequence: CSARRPHANYGYTF. CDR3 DNA: TGCAGTGCTAGGCGTCCGCACGCTAACTATGGCTACACCTTC.

The chain combines TRBV29-1 with TRBJ2-1, with 9 bases fitting TRBD2. The V gene's germline CDR1 is SQVTM and CDR2 ANQGSEA. CDR3 size: 15 residues. J lost 0 bases, V lost 4 bases, and 4 bases had no gene match. The CDR3 is CSVATSGFSYNEQFF. Here the CDR3 DNA reads TGCAGCGTTGCTACTAGCGGGTTCTCCTACAATGAGCAGTTCTTC.

The chain uses TRBV5-1 and TRBJ2-7, with 7 bases that match TRBD1. Per germline, CDR1 SGHRS and CDR2 YFSETQ. The CDR3 is 14 residues long. Losses at the gene ends were 5 bases for V and 2 bases for J; bases not matched to a gene: 7. The CDR3, as DNA: TGCGCCAGCAGTTGGGACAGTAATACCTACGAGCAGTACTTC. This codes for CASSWDSNTYEQYF.

The genes are TRBV20-1 and TRBJ1-1, with 7 bases matching TRBD1. V dropped 6 bases and J dropped 3; count of bases not matched to a gene: 7. Germline CDR1 and CDR2: DFQATT and SNEGSKA (reference sequence). CDR3 length: 13 amino acids. The CDR3 is CSATRGRDTEAFF. Written as DNA, the CDR3 is TGCAGTGCCACCAGGGGGAGGGACACTGAAGCTTTCTTT.